The clone carrying this T cell receptor beta chain was seen only a few times. What it binds is unknown. One base away lies a much larger clone, so this may be a sequencing read error. This record comes from a study of read filtering for tumor transcriptome and immune sequencing. Study details: Transcriptome libraries were built from DNase-treated RNA.

General observations from the study: Even smaller IR-seq throughput identified most shared clonotypes. Single-read clonotypes: roughly four fifths of IR-seq clonotypes (about 3.5% of reads), 60% to 75% of RNA-seq clonotypes (44.6% of reads).

Molecular barcoded adaptors covering alpha/delta and beta/gamma chains were used on 400 to 450 ng RNA. In TCRdb, the reads were re-called with MiXCR into one record per CDR3 protein. Of around 38,000 distinct CDR3 sequences listed, about an eighth are singletons. Germline V gene sequence: CDR1 SGHTA, CDR2 FQGTGA. The CDR3 loop spans 14 amino acids. Sequencing was carried out using a population of CD138-negative cells sorted from bone marrow. The chain has TRBV7-3 and TRBJ2-1; weak D call: TRBD2 (5 bases). The sequence derives from a donor at least 40 years old with multiple myeloma. CDR3 nucleotide sequence: TGTGCCGGCAGCTTTCCTTCTAGCTTGGGTGAGCAGTTCTTC. The encoded protein is CAGSFPSSLGEQFF.